This T cell receptor (beta chain) was sequenced in a study of PD-L1 blockade in urothelial cancer. Specified time point: peripheral blood 6 weeks after treatment start. Measured with immunoSEQ multiplex PCR; TCRdb has only the in-frame clones, and not every one. Among approximately 120,000 clones, roughly 88% were seen once, and the ten largest hold roughly 2.3%. This clonotype was sampled from a man aged 45-65 years with urothelial cancer. The sequencing here drew on PBMCs, taken around atezolizumab (anti-PD-L1) treatment.

The CDR3 nucleotides are TGTGCCAGCAGTTCCGGACTAGCGGGAGGAGATACGCAGTATTTT. It translates to CASSSGLAGGDTQYF. The chain employs TRBV6-5 and TRBJ2-3, with TRBD2 matching 14 bases. CDR1 and CDR2 (germline): MNHEY, SVGAGI. The V segment lost 4 bases and the J segment 5 bases; nucleotides outside the gene matches: 2. The CDR3 spans 15 residues.